The 7 T cell receptor beta chains given below trace back to one sample, sequenced in a study of blood T cells in healthy people across ages. Together with a sample-barcoded 5' primer, a J-beta primer mix was included in a second PCR lasting 7 to 11 cycles. TCRdb re-called the 5' RACE reads with MiXCR, one entry per CDR3 protein. The sample holds roughly 800,000 distinct CDR3 sequences; roughly 26% are singletons and the top ten take 3%. These same data were also listed under a study on T cells of mothers and their children.

The sample taken for sequencing was blood. The receptors here all came from a boy younger than 18 in good health.

The rearrangement links TRBV2 to TRBJ1-1; a weak D match, TRBD1 (5 bases). The germline V and J ends were trimmed by 7 bases and 4 bases, with 16 bases remaining between them. Germline V gives CDR1 SNHLY, CDR2 FYNNEI. This CDR3 is 14 amino acids long. The CDR3 sequence: CASIQQETGTEAFF. The DNA of the CDR3 is TGTGCCAGCATACAACAGGAGACGGGCACTGAAGCTTTCTTT.

This clonotype has more than one count but fewer than ten. This chain connects TRBV21-1 to TRBJ1-4; the table's D call, TRBD1, has no DNA check behind it. TRBV21-1 is a pseudogene segment. The CDR3 extends over 16 amino acids. CDR3 region: CASSRQGAKTNEKLFF. The CDR3 DNA sequence: TGTGCCAGCAGCCGACAGGGGGCGAAGACTAATGAAAAACTGTTTTTT.

Only a few counts were recorded for this clonotype. The V call is TRBV6-1, the J call TRBJ2-5; TRBD2 matches at 11 bases. Germline CDR1 MNHNS, CDR2 SASEGT. The CDR3 covers 15 residues. Trimming took 6 bases from V and 11 from J; bases not matched to a gene: 14. DNA of the CDR3: TGTGCCAGCAGAGCTACTAGCGGGGGCCTTAGGGAGCAGTACTTC. It is translated as CASRATSGGLREQYF.

This clonotype was detected ten times or more. V and J are TRBV2 and TRBJ2-7, with D tentatively TRBD1 (5 bases). The CDR3 extends over 12 amino acids. Germline loops: CDR1 SNHLY, CDR2 FYNNEI. V dropped 3 bases and J dropped 4 bases, with 7 bases sitting between them. CDR3 loop: CASSDRDYEQYF. The CDR3 DNA is TGTGCCAGCAGTGACAGGGATTACGAGCAGTACTTC.

CDR3 nucleotides: TGTGCCAGCAGTGATAACTTTAAAGAGACCCAGTACTTC. As protein: CASSDNFKETQYF. The chain uses TRBV6-1 and TRBJ2-1, with no clear D. With the DNA end fitting TRBJ2-5 better, the J assignment may be wrong. CDR1 MNHNS and CDR2 SASEGT come from the germline V gene. The CDR3 has 13 amino acids.

The rearrangement uses TRBV12-3 or TRBV12-4 and TRBJ2-5; unclear D gene. V gave up 3 bases and J gave up 5 bases, with 10 bases separating them. The CDR3 has 13 amino acids. CDR3 in amino acids: CASSFVTGETQYF. In nucleotides, the CDR3 is TGTGCCAGCAGTTTTGTAACCGGGGAGACCCAGTACTTC.

In regard to this clonotype: Relative to the germline gene, one junction end is altered; a read error may explain this. The V gene is TRBV4-1, the J gene TRBJ2-7, with 10 bases fitting TRBD1. Germline CDR1 reads MGHRA; CDR2 reads YSYEKL. The CDR3 totals 11 residues. This CDR3 is CASSQHGTGVF. In DNA form, the CDR3 reads TGCGCCAGCAGCCAGCACGGGACAGGGGTCTTC.